The 13 T cell receptor beta chains in this list originate from one sample, sequenced in a study of shared clonotypes between healthy human individuals. Sequencing used immunoSEQ multiplex PCR; TCRdb keeps in-frame clones, though not all of them. The table includes around 1 million clones, around 80% detected once. The sample was memory CD4+ T cells sorted from blood. Indicated subset: CD45RA-negative fraction. These receptors all come from a man aged 18 to 29 in good health.

The rearrangement joins TRBV4-1 to TRBJ1-2; D is perhaps TRBD1 (5 bases). Germline CDR1 and CDR2: MGHRA and YSYEKL. The CDR3 has 15 residues. V lost 5 bases to trimming and J lost 1 base, with 14 bases between them. The CDR3 region has the DNA TGCGCCAGCAGCACCGGAGGGACGGTTAACTATGGCTACACCTTC. The encoded protein is CASSTGGTVNYGYTF.

The chain employs TRBV7-9 and TRBJ2-2, with D maybe TRBD2 (7 bases). CDR1 is SEHNR, CDR2 FQNEAQ, per germline (reference sequence). Deletions cut 1 base from V and 13 bases from J, with 19 bases between. The CDR3 runs 15 residues. CDR3 residues: CASSLELSTGGPLFF. The CDR3 DNA is TGTGCCAGCAGCTTAGAGTTGAGTACGGGGGGCCCGCTGTTTTTT. Combining the CDR3 with reference TRBV7-9 and TRBJ2-2 gives the whole variable domain DTGVSQNPRHKITKRGQNVTFRCDPISEHNRLYWYRQTLGQGPEFLTYFQNEAQLEKSRLLSDRFSAERPKGSFSTLEIQRTEQGDSAMYLCASSLELSTGGPLFFGEGSRLTVL.

This rearrangement joins TRBV5-1 to TRBJ2-1; tentatively, D is TRBD2 (5 bases). V gave up 0 bases and J gave up 4 bases, with 8 bases separating them. The CDR3 is 14 amino acids. From germline, CDR1 is SGHRS and CDR2 YFSETQ. DNA for the CDR3: TGCGCCAGCAGCTTGGCCGAGCGGTACAATGAGCAGTTCTTC. Residues: CASSLAERYNEQFF.

In the case of this clone: This likely stems from a read error, as it lies one base from a far larger clone. The same CDR3 is also encoded by other DNA sequences in this sample. The V and J genes are TRBV14 and TRBJ2-7; maybe TRBD1 (5 bases). This CDR3 spans 14 amino acids. Germline V gene lookup returns CDR1 SGHDN and CDR2 FVKESK. V was clipped by 0 bases and J by 0 bases, with 6 bases between them. The CDR3 DNA follows: TGTGCCAGCAGCCAAGAGACAGCCTCCTACGAGCAGTACTTC. Translated, it gives CASSQETASYEQYF.

This chain links TRBV10-3 with TRBJ2-4; tentatively, D is TRBD1 (6 bases). CDR1 ENHRY and CDR2 SYGVKD come from the germline V gene. The V and J ends lost 4 bases and 4 bases respectively, with 14 bases between them. The CDR3 spans 15 residues. The CDR3 coding sequence is TGTGCCATCAGTGTGAAGATAGGACAGAAAAACATTCAGTACTTC. Translation gives CAISVKIGQKNIQYF.

This clone has a single count. The chain combines TRBV10-1 with TRBJ2-3; D is unresolved. The V end was cut by 0 bases, the J end by 2 bases, with 6 bases between. In germline, CDR1 is WNHNN, CDR2 SYGVQD (reference sequence). This CDR3 is built from 14 residues. The DNA of the CDR3 is TGCGCCAGCAGTGAGTCGGGGTTCACAGATACGCAGTATTTT. Its protein product is CASSESGFTDTQYF.

This clone came up many times. This sequence joins TRBV18 and TRBJ2-7, with 11 bases that match TRBD2. Germline trimming cut 5 bases from V and 2 bases from J; bases unmatched to any gene: 5. This CDR3 comprises 15 residues. The V gene's germline CDR1 is KGHSH and CDR2 LQKENI. The DNA for the CDR3 is TGTGCCAGCTCAACGGGACTAGCGGACGCCTACGAGCAGTACTTC. It codes for CASSTGLADAYEQYF.

The chain recombines TRBV18 with TRBJ2-5; possibly TRBD2 for D (6 bases). The CDR3 contains 15 residues. V was trimmed by 3 bases and J by 5 bases, leaving 16 bases between them. Germline-derived CDR1 and CDR2 are KGHSH and LQKENI. The CDR3, as DNA: TGTGCCAGCTCACCGGAGGCGGGGATAGGGGAGACCCAGTACTTC. It yields the protein CASSPEAGIGETQYF.

The rearrangement joins TRBV25-1 to TRBJ2-2; D is unclear. Germline lookup yields CDR1 MGHDK and CDR2 SYGVNS. The CDR3 loop spans 15 amino acids. Trimming removed 3 bases from V and 4 bases from J, with 12 bases in between. The CDR3 sequence: CASSDPSRSTGELFF. As DNA, the CDR3 is TGTGCCAGCAGTGATCCCAGCCGGAGCACCGGGGAGCTGTTTTTT.

As for this clone: The germline gene is not matched at one end of the junction; a read error may be the cause. The V gene is TRBV7-7, the J gene TRBJ2-1; 8 nucleotides match TRBD1. This CDR3 has 15 residues. Germline loops: CDR1 SSHAT, CDR2 FNYEAQ (reference sequence). The CDR3: CASSPGTGLNNEQFF. CDR3 DNA sequence: TGTGCTAGCAGCCCAGGGACAGGCCTGAACAATGAGCAGTTCTTC. Drawing the rest from reference TRBV7-7 and TRBJ2-1, the complete variable domain is GAGVSQSPRYKVTKRGQDVTLRCDPISSHATLYWYQQALGQGPEFLTYFNYEAQPDKSGLPSDRFSAERPEGSISTLTIQRTEQRDSAMYRCASSPGTGLNNEQFFGPGTRLTVL.

There are a few counts of this clone. CDR3 DNA: TGTGCCTGGAGCCCGTCGGTGGAAGCTTTCTTT. Protein product: CAWSPSVEAFF. V is TRBV30 and J is TRBJ1-1; D gene uncertain. With 3 bases removed from V and 8 bases from J, the gap between germline ends came to 10 bases. Germline CDR1 GTSNPN, CDR2 SVGIG (reference sequence). This CDR3 is 11 amino acids long.

As to this clone: Within the sample, other DNA sequences also encode this same CDR3. This chain connects TRBV7-2 to TRBJ1-5; D may be TRBD1 (6 bases). This CDR3 has 13 residues. Trimming cost V 4 bases and J 2 bases, with 6 bases left between them. Germline V gene lookup returns CDR1 SGHTA and CDR2 FQGNSA. CDR3 protein: CASSSGGNQPQHF. Written as DNA, the CDR3 is TGTGCCAGCAGCTCAGGGGGCAATCAGCCCCAGCATTTT.

This chain connects TRBV7-6 to TRBJ2-1; 7 bases are a match to TRBD2. The CDR3 loop spans 15 amino acids. Germline V lookup: CDR1 SGHVS, CDR2 FNYEAQ. The V and J ends lost 1 base and 7 bases, in that order; junction bases with no gene match: 7. The CDR3 loop is CASSLVAGVGNEQFF. DNA of the CDR3: TGTGCCAGCAGCTTAGTGGCGGGAGTGGGGAATGAGCAGTTCTTC.